The present entry profiles one T cell receptor beta chain with its context. This sample stems from a study of blood T cell repertoires in COVID-19. This CDR3 comprises 12 residues. Germline V gene data show CDR1 as LNHDA and CDR2 as SQIVND (reference sequence). Trimming pared 5 bases from V and 6 bases from J, leaving 11 bases between. Libraries were prepared by immunoSEQ multiplex PCR; TCRdb keeps only in-frame clonotypes and omits some of them. The sample consists of about 250,000 clones, approximately 84% of them appearing once. The receptor's source is a woman aged 50 to 60 who had been exposed to COVID-19. Sequencing was carried out using PBMCs or T cells enriched from blood (not recorded which). The rearrangement uses TRBV19 and TRBJ2-7, with a tentative D call TRBD1 (5 bases). The CDR3 DNA sequence: TGTGCCAGTAGTGGCAGGGTGGGCGAGCAGTACTTC. The encoded protein is CASSGRVGEQYF.